Sequencing of this T cell receptor (beta chain) was carried out in a study of shared clonotypes between healthy human individuals. CD45RO negativity and positive selection for CCR7 defined naive CD8 cells, a population that excluded terminally differentiated effector memory CD45RA+ cells. Donors comprised healthy HIV-negative adults lacking recent acute infections or vaccinations. A deep-level run was used for the assay. The authors loaded approximately 220 ng DNA, 30,000 to 35,000 T cell genomes, into sorted-subset replicate PCRs. TCRdb keeps only in-frame clones here, not all; method: immunoSEQ multiplex PCR. The data contain about 2 million clones, about 95% of them seen just once; the ten biggest clones take up about 1.1%. This clone was counted a few times. The CDR3 runs to 16 residues. Looked up from germline, CDR1 is SNHLY and CDR2 is FYNNEI. V was pared by 0 bases and J by 0 bases, with 9 bases between.

This rearrangement joins TRBV2 to TRBJ1-3; D is unresolved. The sample consisted of naive CD8+ T cells sorted from blood. The source is a man aged 18 to 30 in good health. CDR3: CASSEATASSGNTIYF. The CDR3 nucleotides read TGTGCCAGCAGTGAAGCCACGGCGAGCTCTGGAAACACCATATATTTT.